One sample yielded the 15 T cell receptor beta chains listed below, sequenced in a study of molecular identifiers for immune sequencing clone quantification. TCRdb re-analysed the PCR reads in MiXCR, keeping a single row per CDR3 protein. The table shows some 590,000 distinct CDR3 sequences, with approximately 24% occurring only once. Sample: naive CD8+ T cells from blood, with Jurkat cell RNA spiked in. Subset: FACS-sorted CD8+CD4-CCR7+CD45RA+ naive T cells. All receptors derive from a human donor in good health. Some libraries in this study had Jurkat cell RNA spiked in.

Worth noting for this clonotype: A much more abundant neighbour one base away suggests this may be a read error. The V gene is TRBV2, the J gene TRBJ2-4; 7 nucleotides align to TRBD2. CDR3 length: 15 residues. Trimming took 4 bases from V and 9 from J; bases not matched to a gene: 12. Germline lookup yields CDR1 SNHLY and CDR2 FYNNEI. The CDR3 region has the DNA TGTGCCAGCAGTGGGACACAGGCGGGGGTTAGCATTCAGTACTTC. The encoded protein is CASSGTQAGVSIQYF.

This clonotype came up many times. The rearrangement uses TRBV7-6 and TRBJ2-5; D might be TRBD1 (5 bases). The V and J ends lost 5 bases and 0 bases respectively, with 10 bases between them. The CDR3 sequence is 14 residues long. Germline V gene lookup returns CDR1 SGHVS and CDR2 FNYEAQ. The DNA for the CDR3 is TGTGCCAGCAGCCGCTACAGGAACCAAGAGACCCAGTACTTC. Its translation is CASSRYRNQETQYF.

A word on this clonotype: One base away lies a much larger clone, so this may be a sequencing read error. This chain links TRBV4-1 with TRBJ2-7, with a tentative D call TRBD2 (5 bases). The CDR3 extends over 13 amino acids. The germline gives CDR1 MGHRA, CDR2 YSYEKL. Trimming took off 1 base at V and 6 bases at J, with 10 bases between the two ends. CDR3: CASSQAWGAEQYF. The CDR3 bases are TGCGCCAGCAGCCAAGCGTGGGGAGCCGAGCAGTACTTC.

As to this clonotype: A single base separates this from a much larger clone, so it may be a read error. V and J are TRBV25-1 and TRBJ2-3; D is possibly TRBD1 or TRBD2 (5 bases each). The V end lost 6 bases, the J end lost 3 bases, and 10 bases lay between the germline ends. This CDR3 has 13 residues. Germline V gives CDR1 MGHDK, CDR2 SYGVNS. CDR3: CASRRGWTDTQYF. CDR3 coding DNA: TGTGCCAGCAGGAGGGGATGGACAGATACGCAGTATTTT.

This clonotype has ten or more counts. The chain has TRBV6-1 and TRBJ2-3; 8 positions agree with TRBD1. V dropped 3 bases and J dropped 1; count of bases not matched to a gene: 3. Germline V gives CDR1 MNHNS, CDR2 SASEGT. This CDR3 contains 15 residues. CDR3 sequence (DNA): TGTGCCAGCAGTGATCCGACAGGGGGCACAGATACGCAGTATTTT. This translates into CASSDPTGGTDTQYF.

The rearrangement joins TRBV9 to TRBJ2-3; D not resolved. Trimming cost V 1 base and J 2 bases, with 8 bases left between them. From germline, CDR1 is SGDLS and CDR2 YYNGEE. This CDR3 has 14 residues. CDR3 sequence reads: CASSVFKDTDTQYF. As DNA, the CDR3 is TGTGCCAGCAGCGTATTTAAGGACACAGATACGCAGTATTTT. Combining the CDR3 with reference TRBV9 and TRBJ2-3 gives the whole variable domain DSGVTQTPKHLITATGQRVTLRCSPRSGDLSVYWYQQSLDQGLQFLIQYYNGEERAKGNILERFSAQQFPDLHSELNLSSLELGDSALYFCASSVFKDTDTQYFGPGTRLTVL.

The chain couples TRBV7-8 to TRBJ1-5; no definite D call. The length of the CDR3 is 16 residues. V was clipped by 1 base and J by 0 bases, with 10 bases between them. From germline, CDR1 is SGHVS and CDR2 FQNEAQ. DNA of the CDR3: TGTGCCAGCAGCTTAGGGGCTTGGGATAGCAATCAGCCCCAGCATTTT. Its translation is CASSLGAWDSNQPQHF.

This clonotype was seen more than once but under ten times. The chain recombines TRBV13 with TRBJ2-7; possible D gene TRBD1, 6 bases. This CDR3 has 15 amino acids. Trimming left V 3 bases short and J 0 bases short, with 12 bases between. From germline, CDR1 is PRHDT and CDR2 FYEKMQ (reference sequence). CDR3 sequence: CASSFRTASSYEQYF. CDR3 DNA: TGTGCCAGCAGCTTCCGGACAGCCAGCTCCTACGAGCAGTACTTC.

The sample holds a few counts of this clonotype. The chain uses TRBV20-1 and TRBJ2-7, with 9 bases aligning to TRBD1. CDR1 and CDR2 from the germline V gene are DFQATT and SNEGSKA (reference sequence). Losses at the gene ends were 5 bases for V and 0 bases for J; bases not matched to a gene: 5. This CDR3 spans 14 amino acids. CDR3 DNA: TGCAGTGCTTGGGACAGGGCCTACTCCTACGAGCAGTACTTC. It encodes CSAWDRAYSYEQYF.

The rearrangement uses TRBV13 and TRBJ2-7, with 8 bases identical to TRBD1. With V trimmed by 4 bases and J by 3 bases, 8 bases remained unmatched. Germline V lookup: CDR1 PRHDT, CDR2 FYEKMQ (reference sequence). This CDR3 has 15 amino acids. Here the CDR3 DNA reads TGTGCCAGCAGCTCCTCCGACAGGGGAGGCTACGAGCAGTACTTC. Amino acids: CASSSSDRGGYEQYF.

This clonotype has a count of ten or more. The rearrangement uses TRBV7-9 and TRBJ2-3; D possibly corresponds to TRBD2 (6 bases). Per the germline V gene, CDR1 is SEHNR and CDR2 is FQNEAQ (reference sequence). Trimming took 7 bases from V and 3 from J, leaving 17 bases between them. There are 15 residues in the CDR3. The CDR3 here is CASTPPGTLTDTQYF. CDR3 nucleotide sequence: TGTGCCAGCACCCCTCCCGGGACTTTAACAGATACGCAGTATTTT.

A note on this clonotype: A much bigger clone sits one base away, suggesting this may be a read error. V and J are TRBV21-1 and TRBJ1-3; TRBD1 is taken as the D call from the table, unchecked against the DNA. TRBV21-1 is marked as a pseudogene. The CDR3 sequence is 13 residues long. Here the CDR3 reads CASSAGAGDTIYF. In DNA form, the CDR3 reads TGTGCCAGCAGCGCAGGGGCTGGAGACACCATATATTTT.

Worth noting for this clonotype: This could be a read error, since a much larger clone is one nucleotide away. This sequence joins TRBV7-9 and TRBJ1-2, with 8 nucleotides matching TRBD1. V dropped 4 bases and J dropped 4; count of bases not matched to a gene: 5. Germline CDR1 reads SEHNR; CDR2 reads FQNEAQ (reference sequence). The CDR3 extends over 14 amino acids. CDR3 protein: CASSSTGAGYGYTF. In nucleotides, the CDR3 is TGTGCCAGCAGCTCGACAGGGGCGGGCTATGGCTACACCTTC.

The chain recombines TRBV4-1 with TRBJ2-1, with 10 bases that match TRBD2. Germline CDR1 reads MGHRA; CDR2 reads YSYEKL. The ends lost 2 bases at V and 3 bases at J; junction bases unmatched: 7. CDR3 length: 17 residues. The CDR3 loop reads CASSQWLAGASYNEQFF. The CDR3 DNA follows: TGCGCCAGCAGCCAATGGCTAGCGGGGGCGAGCTACAATGAGCAGTTCTTC.

There are many counts of this clonotype. The CDR3 coding sequence is TGCGCCAGCAGGCCGACAGGGCTCTACGAGCAGTACTTC. It yields the protein CASRPTGLYEQYF. The chain carries TRBV5-1 and TRBJ2-7, with TRBD1 matching 7 bases. Germline lookup yields CDR1 SGHRS and CDR2 YFSETQ. This CDR3 has 13 residues. V lost 5 bases to trimming and J lost 3 bases; unmatched junction nucleotides: 5.